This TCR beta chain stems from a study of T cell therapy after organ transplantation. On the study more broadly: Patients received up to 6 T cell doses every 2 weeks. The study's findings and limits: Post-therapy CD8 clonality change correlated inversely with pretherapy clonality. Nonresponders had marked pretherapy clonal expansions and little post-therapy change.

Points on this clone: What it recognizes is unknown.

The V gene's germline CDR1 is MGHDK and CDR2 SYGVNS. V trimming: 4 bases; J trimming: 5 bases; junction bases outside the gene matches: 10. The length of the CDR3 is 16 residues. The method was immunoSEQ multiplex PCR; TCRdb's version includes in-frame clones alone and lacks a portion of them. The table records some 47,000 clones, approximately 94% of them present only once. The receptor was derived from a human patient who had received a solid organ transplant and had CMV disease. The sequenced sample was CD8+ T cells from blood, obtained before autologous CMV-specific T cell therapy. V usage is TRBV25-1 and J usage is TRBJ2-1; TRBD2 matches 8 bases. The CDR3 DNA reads TGTGCCAGCAGTGGTACCCTGGCGGGAGGTAACAATGAGCAGTTCTTC. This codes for CASSGTLAGGNNEQFF.